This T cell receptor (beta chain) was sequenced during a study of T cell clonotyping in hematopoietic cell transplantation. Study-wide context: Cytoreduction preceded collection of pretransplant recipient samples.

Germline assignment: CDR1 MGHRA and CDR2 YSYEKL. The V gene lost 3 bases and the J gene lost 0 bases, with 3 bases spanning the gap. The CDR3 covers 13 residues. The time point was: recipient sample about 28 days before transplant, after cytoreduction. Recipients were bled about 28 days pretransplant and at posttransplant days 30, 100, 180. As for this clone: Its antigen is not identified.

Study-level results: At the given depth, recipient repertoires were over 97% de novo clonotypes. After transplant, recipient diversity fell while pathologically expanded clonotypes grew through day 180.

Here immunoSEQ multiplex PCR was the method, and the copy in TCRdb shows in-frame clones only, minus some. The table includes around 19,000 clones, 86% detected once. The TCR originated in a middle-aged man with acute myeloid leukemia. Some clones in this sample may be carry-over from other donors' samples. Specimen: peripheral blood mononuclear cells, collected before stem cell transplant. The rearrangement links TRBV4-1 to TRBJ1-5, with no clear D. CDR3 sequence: CASSQVSNQPQHF. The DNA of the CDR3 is TGCGCCAGCAGCCAGGTTAGCAATCAGCCCCAGCATTTT.